The sequence of this T cell receptor beta chain was determined in a study of cytomegalovirus exposure and HLA in healthy donors. About the study: Of the donors genotyped, approximately 430 in all, 81% fell in the Caucasian-associated ancestry cluster. Findings of the study overall: Immune exposure data for these donors was limited to CMV serostatus. There was a cluster of highly shared sequence variants that was likely a sequencing artifact. A missense variant in DCLRE1C was later tied to TCR beta V- and J-gene trimming.

Vbeta (60) and Jbeta (13) primers were used in the PCR. Data came from immunoSEQ multiplex PCR; TCRdb stores just in-frame clones and leaves some out. There are about 230,000 clones in the sample; about 80% occur only once, and about 0.6% lies in the top ten. As concerns this clone: Its matching antigen is unknown.

Specimen: PBMCs. This sequence originates from a woman aged 40 to 50 in good health and CMV-seronegative.

CDR3: CASSSAGTGSSYNSPLHF. The CDR3 nucleotides are TGTGCCAGCAGCTCAGCCGGGACAGGAAGCTCTTATAATTCACCCCTCCACTTT. This chain uses TRBV5-6 with TRBJ1-6, with TRBD1 matching 8 bases. The germline V gene encodes CDR1 SGHDT and CDR2 YYEEEE. The CDR3 runs to 18 residues. Losses at the gene ends were 3 bases for V and 4 bases for J; bases not matched to a gene: 12.